This T cell receptor beta chain was found in a study of shared clonotypes between healthy human individuals. General study findings and limits: The sole specimen, blood, was sampled, and tissue repertoires likely differ. Generally, estimated richness proved larger in naive subsets than it did in memory subsets. Roughly 5% of naive CD4 clonotypes were shared across a few donors.

Sequencing used immunoSEQ multiplex PCR; TCRdb keeps in-frame clones, though not all of them. The repertoire has about 2 million clones, approximately 94% of them found once; the top ten carry 0.85% to 1.3%. The CDR3 sequence is 15 residues long. Terminally differentiated effector memory CD45RA+ cells were left out of the naive CD8 fraction, which was CD45RO-negative and positively selected for CCR7. On this clone itself: Antigen specificity is unknown.

The rearrangement uses TRBV21-1 and TRBJ1-6. TRBV21-1 is a pseudogene. The receptor was isolated from a man younger than 35 in good health. The sequencing sample was made of naive CD8+ T cells sorted from blood. CDR3 region: CASSNYDGYNSPLHF. In DNA, the CDR3 is TGTGCCAGCAGCAACTACGATGGTTATAATTCACCCCTCCACTTT.